This T cell receptor (beta chain) was observed in a study of OX40 agonist ivuxolimab in advanced cancers. Study outcomes and limitations: Among patients with partial responses at 0.1-3.0 mg/kg, clonal expansion was among the lowest.

Regarding this clone: Antigen unknown.

TCRdb's copy holds only in-frame clones and misses some; the assay was immunoSEQ multiplex PCR. The sample shows roughly 32,000 clones, around 83% of them seen only once. With V trimmed by 3 bases and J by 6 bases, 6 bases remained unmatched. The CDR3 has 15 residues. CDR1 is SGHRS, CDR2 YFSETQ, per germline. The rearrangement links TRBV5-1 to TRBJ2-1; TRBD1 agrees at 10 bases. This sample comprised CD4+ or CD8+ T cells sorted from blood, obtained in a trial of the OX40 agonist ivuxolimab. This TCR was sampled from an adult with an advanced solid tumor such as melanoma, head and neck, liver or kidney cancer. CDR3 nucleotide sequence: TGCGCCAGCAGCTCGGGACAGGGGAAGACCAATGAGCAGTTCTTC. Amino acids: CASSSGQGKTNEQFF.